The 24 T cell receptor beta chains listed next were all sequenced from one sample in a study of cytomegalovirus exposure and HLA in healthy donors. The primer mix had 60 Vbeta and 13 Jbeta primers. Data came from immunoSEQ multiplex PCR; TCRdb stores just in-frame clones and leaves some out. The sample shows roughly 160,000 clones, roughly 84% of them seen only once. Source material: PBMCs. The receptors originated from a boy aged 2 to 9 in good health and CMV-seronegative.

The chain carries TRBV30 and TRBJ2-7, with 7 bases identical to TRBD1. V shed 0 bases and J 0 bases; nucleotides not matched to a gene: 8. There are 16 residues in the CDR3. CDR1 and CDR2 from the germline V gene are GTSNPN and SVGIG (reference sequence). The CDR3: CAWSVRTGTVSYEQYF. DNA of the CDR3: TGTGCCTGGAGTGTACGTACCGGGACAGTCTCCTACGAGCAGTACTTC.

The chain carries TRBV19 and TRBJ2-7, with 7 bases that match TRBD2. The CDR3 loop spans 17 amino acids. The germline V gene encodes CDR1 LNHDA and CDR2 SQIVND (reference sequence). J lost 0 bases, V lost 5 bases, and 13 bases had no gene match. CDR3 nucleotide sequence: TGTGCCAGTAGTGATGTTGAGCGGGGCAATTCCTCCTACGAGCAGTACTTC. Protein sequence: CASSDVERGNSSYEQYF. The full variable domain, its missing parts supplied by reference TRBV19 and TRBJ2-7, is DGGITQSPKYLFRKEGQNVTLSCEQNLNHDAMYWYRQDPGQGLRLIYYSQIVNDFQKGDIAEGYSVSREKKESFPLTVTSAQKNPTAFYLCASSDVERGNSSYEQYFGPGTRLTVT.

This chain links TRBV2 with TRBJ1-2, with TRBD1 as a possible D gene (5 bases). V lost 5 bases and J lost 0, with 7 bases in between. The CDR3 consists of 13 residues. Per germline, CDR1 SNHLY and CDR2 FYNNEI. The CDR3 coding sequence is TGTGCCAGCAGTCCGACAGCTAACTATGGCTACACCTTC. This translates into CASSPTANYGYTF.

The sample holds a few counts of this clone. CDR3 bases: TGTGCCAGCAGCGAGCTTGAGCCCCACGGTACCTACGAGCAGTACTTC. Amino acid sequence: CASSELEPHGTYEQYF. The J gene is TRBJ2-7, the V gene TRBV5-6; no firm D call. Between the trimmed V and J ends, which lost 4 bases and 2 bases, there was a span of 19 bases. Per germline, CDR1 SGHDT and CDR2 YYEEEE. The CDR3 length is 16 residues.

The chain is built from TRBV2 and TRBJ2-7; TRBD2 might be the D (5 bases). Trimming left V 10 bases short and J 1 base short, with 11 bases between. The CDR3 has 12 amino acids. The germline CDR1 and CDR2 sequences are SNHLY and FYNNEI. This chain's CDR3 is CANGGLSYEQYF. CDR3 sequence (DNA): TGTGCCAACGGAGGTTTGTCCTACGAGCAGTACTTC.

The genes are TRBV4-2 and TRBJ2-7, with TRBD2 as a possible D gene (6 bases). The CDR3 sequence is 16 residues long. Germline V gives CDR1 LGHNA, CDR2 YNFKEQ. The V end was cut by 2 bases, the J end by 7 bases, with 21 bases between. CDR3 protein: CASSQQLLARPGEQYF. The CDR3 DNA reads as TGTGCCAGCAGCCAACAATTACTAGCCCGTCCGGGAGAGCAGTACTTC.

This clone appeared a few times. This chain joins TRBV19 and TRBJ1-1; TRBD1 might be the D (5 bases). Trimming removed 6 bases at V and 8 bases at J, with 10 bases between. Germline CDR1 is LNHDA and CDR2 is SQIVND (reference sequence). This CDR3 is built from 11 residues. The CDR3 spells CASRQTDEAFF. In DNA form, the CDR3 reads TGTGCCAGTAGGCAGACAGACGAAGCTTTCTTT. The full variable domain, completed using reference TRBV19 and TRBJ1-1, is DGGITQSPKYLFRKEGQNVTLSCEQNLNHDAMYWYRQDPGQGLRLIYYSQIVNDFQKGDIAEGYSVSREKKESFPLTVTSAQKNPTAFYLCASRQTDEAFFGQGTRLTVV.

The rearrangement joins TRBV4-2 to TRBJ1-2, with D possibly TRBD1 on 5 matching bases. CDR1 and CDR2 (germline): LGHNA, YNFKEQ. The CDR3 runs to 15 residues. The V gene lost 0 bases and the J gene lost 4 bases, with 12 bases spanning the gap. In DNA, the CDR3 is TGTGCCAGCAGCCAAGAAACCGGGGGTGGCTATGGCTACACCTTC. Protein product: CASSQETGGGYGYTF.

This clone showed up just a few times. The J gene is TRBJ2-7, the V gene TRBV5-6, with 7 bases lining up with TRBD2. Germline CDR1 reads SGHDT; CDR2 reads YYEEEE. The CDR3 is 15 amino acids. V shed 0 bases and J 6 bases; nucleotides not matched to a gene: 9. The CDR3 region has the DNA TGTGCCAGCAGCTTGGACAGCGGGATTATTGGCGAGCAGTACTTC. This gives the protein CASSLDSGIIGEQYF.

This clone was detected a few times. J is TRBJ1-1 and V is TRBV6-5; TRBD1 might be the D (6 bases). V lost 0 bases and J lost 5, with 13 bases in between. The CDR3 contains 15 residues. Germline V gene sequence: CDR1 MNHEY, CDR2 SVGAGI. CDR3 sequence (DNA): TGTGCCAGCAGTTACTCGAGCACAGGGTCAACTGAAGCTTTCTTT. Protein product: CASSYSSTGSTEAFF.

V and J are TRBV5-4 and TRBJ1-1; 8 nucleotides match TRBD1. Trimming at V came to 0 bases and at J to 4 bases, leaving 2 bases not matched to a gene. The germline gives CDR1 SGHNT, CDR2 YYREEE (reference sequence). The CDR3 consists of 14 residues. This CDR3 is CASSLGQGSTEAFF. CDR3 nucleotides: TGTGCCAGCAGCTTGGGACAGGGGTCCACTGAAGCTTTCTTT.

Here the CDR3 DNA reads TGTGCCAGCAGTGAAAGGACACAAGCTTTCTTT. This gives the protein CASSERTQAFF. The V gene is TRBV2, the J gene TRBJ1-1; weak D call: TRBD1 (5 bases). The V end lost 2 bases, the J end lost 9 bases, and 7 bases lay between the germline ends. The CDR3 contains 11 residues. The germline gives CDR1 SNHLY, CDR2 FYNNEI.

This clone was seen only once. The chain employs TRBV19 and TRBJ2-1, with 10 bases aligning to TRBD2. CDR3 length: 18 residues. CDR1 and CDR2 from the germline V gene are LNHDA and SQIVND (reference sequence). With 3 bases clipped from V and 7 bases from J, the junction kept 15 bases outside the gene matches. CDR3 nucleotide sequence: TGTGCCAGTAGTATTCTCGTATCACCGGGACTAGCGAGGAATGAGCAGTTCTTC. This codes for CASSILVSPGLARNEQFF.

This sequence joins TRBV7-9 and TRBJ2-7, with D tentatively TRBD1 (5 bases). CDR1 and CDR2 (germline): SEHNR, FQNEAQ (reference sequence). The length of the CDR3 is 14 residues. V lost 5 bases and J 3 bases, leaving 14 bases between the germline ends. Written as DNA, the CDR3 is TGTGCCAGCAGCGCCGGACACCGTGGCTACGAGCAGTACTTC. This gives the protein CASSAGHRGYEQYF.

This chain joins TRBV4-1 and TRBJ1-5, with D perhaps TRBD1 (5 bases). Deletions cut 2 bases from V and 3 bases from J, with 23 bases between. There are 19 residues in the CDR3. CDR1 and CDR2 from the germline V gene are MGHRA and YSYEKL. The CDR3 region is CASSQTVLRAGTFNQPQHF. CDR3 bases: TGCGCCAGCAGCCAAACGGTCCTACGAGCAGGGACTTTCAATCAGCCCCAGCATTTT.

The chain employs TRBV27 and TRBJ1-1; TRBD1 matches at 7 bases. There are 17 residues in the CDR3. Trimming removed 7 bases from V and 3 bases from J; junction bases left unmatched: 17. Per the germline V gene, CDR1 is MNHEY and CDR2 is SMNVEV (reference sequence). The CDR3 here is CASKNRGLFRGDTEAFF. The CDR3 bases are TGTGCCAGCAAAAACAGGGGACTGTTCAGGGGGGACACTGAAGCTTTCTTT.

The V call is TRBV9, the J call TRBJ2-2; TRBD2 aligns across 10 bases. This CDR3 is built from 16 residues. Germline V CDR1 and CDR2: SGDLS, YYNGEE. The junction had 7 bases not matched to a gene; V was cut back by 3 bases and J by 5 bases. CDR3 nucleotides: TGTGCCAGCAGCGAGGTAGCGGGAGGCGGGACCGGGGAGCTGTTTTTT. As protein: CASSEVAGGGTGELFF.

The gene calls are TRBV19 and TRBJ2-1; TRBD2 matches at 14 bases. Germline assignment: CDR1 LNHDA and CDR2 SQIVND (reference sequence). J gave up 6 bases and V 1 base, and 8 bases lay outside the gene matches. CDR3 size: 18 residues. CDR3 sequence reads: CASSIGPRLAGGPNEQFF. CDR3 in DNA: TGTGCCAGTAGTATAGGCCCCAGACTAGCGGGAGGGCCCAATGAGCAGTTCTTC. Together with reference TRBV19 and TRBJ2-1, the CDR3 gives the full variable domain: DGGITQSPKYLFRKEGQNVTLSCEQNLNHDAMYWYRQDPGQGLRLIYYSQIVNDFQKGDIAEGYSVSREKKESFPLTVTSAQKNPTAFYLCASSIGPRLAGGPNEQFFGPGTRLTVL.

The chain has TRBV29-1 and TRBJ1-1; the D is unclear. V was trimmed by 1 base and J by 0 bases, leaving 6 bases between them. The CDR3 is made up of 13 amino acids. Germline CDR1 SQVTM, CDR2 ANQGSEA. The CDR3 DNA reads TGCAGCGTTGAAGGACACCTGAACACTGAAGCTTTCTTT. Residues: CSVEGHLNTEAFF.

CDR3 nucleotides: TGTGCCAGCAGCCATCAAGGAAGCGGGAGTTCCACAGATACGCAGTATTTT. Translating it yields CASSHQGSGSSTDTQYF. The chain recombines TRBV27 with TRBJ2-3, with 8 nucleotides matching TRBD2. Germline V gene lookup returns CDR1 MNHEY and CDR2 SMNVEV (reference sequence). The J segment lost 2 bases and the V segment lost 6 bases, leaving 13 bases of the junction unmatched. The CDR3 extends over 17 amino acids.

V usage is TRBV15 and J usage is TRBJ2-1; 10 bases align to TRBD2. CDR3 length: 18 amino acids. Germline CDR1 reads LNHNV; CDR2 reads YYDKDF (reference sequence). The junction had 7 bases not matched to a gene; V was cut back by 1 base and J by 1 base. The CDR3 sequence is CATSRGSSGSLSYNEQFF. The CDR3 region has the DNA TGTGCCACCAGCAGAGGGTCTAGCGGGAGTCTGTCCTACAATGAGCAGTTCTTC.

The rearrangement joins TRBV6-1 to TRBJ1-2; no clear D gene. Trimming removed 6 bases from V and 4 bases from J, with 18 bases in between. CDR3 size: 15 residues. Germline loops: CDR1 MNHNS, CDR2 SASEGT. The CDR3 bases are TGTGCCAGCAGATATATTATCGGGGAAAGCTATGGCTACACCTTC. Amino acids: CASRYIIGESYGYTF.

The genes are TRBV19 and TRBJ2-5; D gene ambiguous. The V end lost 3 bases, the J end lost 0 bases, and 5 bases lay between the germline ends. The germline CDR1 and CDR2 sequences are LNHDA and SQIVND (reference sequence). This CDR3 spans 13 amino acids. CDR3 DNA: TGTGCCAGTAGTATCCGGTACCAAGAGACCCAGTACTTC. It specifies CASSIRYQETQYF.

The chain combines TRBV29-1 with TRBJ2-7; 7 nucleotides line up with TRBD2. This CDR3 comprises 16 residues. Germline V gives CDR1 SQVTM, CDR2 ANQGSEA. J gave up 3 bases and V 1 base, and 12 bases lay outside the gene matches. Here the CDR3 reads CSVEGGGNNGGYEQYF. The CDR3 DNA is TGCAGCGTTGAAGGGGGAGGGAACAATGGAGGCTACGAGCAGTACTTC.